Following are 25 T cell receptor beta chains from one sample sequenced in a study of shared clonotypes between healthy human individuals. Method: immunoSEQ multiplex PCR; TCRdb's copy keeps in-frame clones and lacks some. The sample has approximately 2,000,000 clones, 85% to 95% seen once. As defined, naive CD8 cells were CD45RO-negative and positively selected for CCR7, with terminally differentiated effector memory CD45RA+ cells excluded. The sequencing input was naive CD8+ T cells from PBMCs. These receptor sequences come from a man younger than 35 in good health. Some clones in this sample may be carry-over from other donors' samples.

The CDR3 protein is CASSFPSSYNEQFF. In DNA, the CDR3 is TGTGCCAGCAGCTTTCCTAGCTCCTACAATGAGCAGTTCTTC. This chain joins TRBV5-4 and TRBJ2-1; D unresolved. This CDR3 is built from 14 residues. Germline lookup yields CDR1 SGHNT and CDR2 YYREEE (reference sequence). V was pared by 2 bases and J by 0 bases, with 6 bases between.

The CDR3 sequence: CASTGLENTGELFF. In DNA form, the CDR3 reads TGTGCCAGCACGGGACTAGAAAACACCGGGGAGCTGTTTTTT. This sequence joins TRBV28 and TRBJ2-2; TRBD2 agrees at 8 bases. This CDR3 is 14 amino acids long. With 7 bases clipped from V and 2 bases from J, the junction kept 3 bases outside the gene matches. CDR1 is MDHEN, CDR2 SYDVKM, per germline.

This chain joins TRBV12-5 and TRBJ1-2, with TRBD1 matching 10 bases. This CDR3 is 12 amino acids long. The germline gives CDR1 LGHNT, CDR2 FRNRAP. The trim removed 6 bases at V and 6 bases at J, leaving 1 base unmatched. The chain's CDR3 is CASGGQGHGYTF. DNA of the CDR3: TGTGCTAGTGGGGGACAGGGGCATGGCTACACCTTC.

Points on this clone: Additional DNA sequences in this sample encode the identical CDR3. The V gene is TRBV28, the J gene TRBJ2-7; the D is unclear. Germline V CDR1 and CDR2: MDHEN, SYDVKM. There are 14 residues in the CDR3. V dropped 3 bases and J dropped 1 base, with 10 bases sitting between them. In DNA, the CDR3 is TGTGCCAGCAGTTTGACGCTGGGATCCTACGAGCAGTACTTC. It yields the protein CASSLTLGSYEQYF. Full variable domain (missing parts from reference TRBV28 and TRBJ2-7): DVKVTQSSRYLVKRTGEKVFLECVQDMDHENMFWYRQDPGLGLRLIYFSYDVKMKEKGDIPEGYSVSREKKERFSLILESASTNQTSMYLCASSLTLGSYEQYFGPGTRLTVT.

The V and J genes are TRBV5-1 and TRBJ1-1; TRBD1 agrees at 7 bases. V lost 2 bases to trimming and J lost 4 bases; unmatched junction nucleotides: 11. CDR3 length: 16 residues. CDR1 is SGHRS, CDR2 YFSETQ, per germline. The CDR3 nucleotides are TGCGCCAGCAGCTTAAAGGGGGCCTTGGTATCCACTGAAGCTTTCTTT. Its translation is CASSLKGALVSTEAFF.

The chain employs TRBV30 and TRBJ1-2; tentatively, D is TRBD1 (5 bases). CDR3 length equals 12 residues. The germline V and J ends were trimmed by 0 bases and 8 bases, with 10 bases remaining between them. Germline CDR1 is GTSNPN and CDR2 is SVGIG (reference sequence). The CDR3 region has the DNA TGTGCCTGGAGTGTCAGGGACCGGGGCTACACCTTC. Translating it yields CAWSVRDRGYTF.

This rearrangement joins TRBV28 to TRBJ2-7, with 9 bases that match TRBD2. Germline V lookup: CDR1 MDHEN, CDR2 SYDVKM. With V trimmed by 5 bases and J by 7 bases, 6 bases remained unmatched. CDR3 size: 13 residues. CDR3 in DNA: TGTGCCAGCAGTAACAGCGGGGGGATGGAGCAGTACTTC. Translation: CASSNSGGMEQYF. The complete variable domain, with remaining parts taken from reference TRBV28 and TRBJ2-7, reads DVKVTQSSRYLVKRTGEKVFLECVQDMDHENMFWYRQDPGLGLRLIYFSYDVKMKEKGDIPEGYSVSREKKERFSLILESASTNQTSMYLCASSNSGGMEQYFGPGTRLTVT.

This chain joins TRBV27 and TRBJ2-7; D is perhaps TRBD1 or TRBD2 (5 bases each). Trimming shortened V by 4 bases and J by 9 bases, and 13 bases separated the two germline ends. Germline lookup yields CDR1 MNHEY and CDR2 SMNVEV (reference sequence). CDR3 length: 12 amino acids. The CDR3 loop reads CASSSPGRRQYF. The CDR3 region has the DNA TGTGCCAGCAGTTCCCCGGGGCGGCGGCAGTACTTC.

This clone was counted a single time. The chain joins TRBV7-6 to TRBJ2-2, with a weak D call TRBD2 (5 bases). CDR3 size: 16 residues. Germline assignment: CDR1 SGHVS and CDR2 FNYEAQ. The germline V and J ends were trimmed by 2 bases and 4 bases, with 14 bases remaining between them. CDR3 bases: TGTGCCAGCAGCTTACTTCTAGGGAGAGCCACCGGGGAGCTGTTTTTT. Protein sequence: CASSLLLGRATGELFF.

CDR3 residues: CASSSWDSSYEQYF. CDR3 DNA sequence: TGTGCCAGCAGCTCGTGGGACAGCTCCTACGAGCAGTACTTC. The chain joins TRBV13 to TRBJ2-7; 7 positions agree with TRBD1. The length of the CDR3 is 14 residues. Trimming cost V 4 bases and J 0 bases; bases outside gene matches: 3. CDR1 is PRHDT, CDR2 FYEKMQ, per germline (reference sequence).

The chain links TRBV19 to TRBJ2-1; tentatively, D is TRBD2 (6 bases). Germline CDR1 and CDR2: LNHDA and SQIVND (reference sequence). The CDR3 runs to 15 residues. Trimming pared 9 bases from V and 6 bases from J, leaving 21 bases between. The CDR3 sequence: CASTPAGGILNEQFF. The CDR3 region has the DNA TGTGCCAGCACCCCGGCGGGCGGGATCCTCAATGAGCAGTTCTTC.

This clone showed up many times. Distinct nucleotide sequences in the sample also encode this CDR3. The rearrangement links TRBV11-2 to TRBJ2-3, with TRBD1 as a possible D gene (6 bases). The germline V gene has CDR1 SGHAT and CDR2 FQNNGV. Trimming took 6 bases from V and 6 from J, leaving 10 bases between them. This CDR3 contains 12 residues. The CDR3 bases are TGTGCCAGCAGATTGGGGGCGGATACGCAGTATTTT. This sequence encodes CASRLGADTQYF.

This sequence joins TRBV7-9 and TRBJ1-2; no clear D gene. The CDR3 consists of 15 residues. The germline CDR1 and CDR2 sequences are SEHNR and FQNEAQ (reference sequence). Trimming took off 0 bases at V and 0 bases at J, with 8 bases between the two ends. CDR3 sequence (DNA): TGTGCCAGCAGCTTAGCGGCAGTCGCTAACTATGGCTACACCTTC. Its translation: CASSLAAVANYGYTF.

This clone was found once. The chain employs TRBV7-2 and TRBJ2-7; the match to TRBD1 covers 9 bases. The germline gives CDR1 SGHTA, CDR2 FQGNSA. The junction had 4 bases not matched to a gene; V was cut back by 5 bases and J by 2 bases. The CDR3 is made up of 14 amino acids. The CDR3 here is CASSQRDRAYEQYF. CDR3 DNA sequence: TGTGCCAGCAGCCAACGGGACAGGGCCTACGAGCAGTACTTC.

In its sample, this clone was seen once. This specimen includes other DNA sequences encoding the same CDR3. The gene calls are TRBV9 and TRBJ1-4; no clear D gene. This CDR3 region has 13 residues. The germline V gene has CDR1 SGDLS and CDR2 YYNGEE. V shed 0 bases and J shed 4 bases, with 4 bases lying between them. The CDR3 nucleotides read TGTGCCAGCAGCGTAGCGGGTAATGAAAAACTGTTTTTT. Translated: CASSVAGNEKLFF. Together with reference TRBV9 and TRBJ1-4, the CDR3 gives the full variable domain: DSGVTQTPKHLITATGQRVTLRCSPRSGDLSVYWYQQSLDQGLQFLIQYYNGEERAKGNILERFSAQQFPDLHSELNLSSLELGDSALYFCASSVAGNEKLFFGSGTQLSVL.

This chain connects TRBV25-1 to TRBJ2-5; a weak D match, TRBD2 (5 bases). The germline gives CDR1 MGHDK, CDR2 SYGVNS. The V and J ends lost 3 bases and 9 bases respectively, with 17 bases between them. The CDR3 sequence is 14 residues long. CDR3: CASSEPFAGQAQYF. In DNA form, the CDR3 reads TGTGCCAGCAGTGAGCCCTTCGCGGGCCAGGCCCAGTACTTC.

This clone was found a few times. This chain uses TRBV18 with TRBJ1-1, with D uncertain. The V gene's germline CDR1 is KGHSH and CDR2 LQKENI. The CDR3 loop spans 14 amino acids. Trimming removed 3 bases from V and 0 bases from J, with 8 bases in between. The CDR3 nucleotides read TGTGCCAGCTCACCCGGGGAGATGAACACTGAAGCTTTCTTT. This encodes CASSPGEMNTEAFF.

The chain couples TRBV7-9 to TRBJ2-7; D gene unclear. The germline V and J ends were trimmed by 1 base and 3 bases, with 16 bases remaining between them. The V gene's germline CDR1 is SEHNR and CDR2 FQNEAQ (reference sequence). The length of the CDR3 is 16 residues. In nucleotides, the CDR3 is TGTGCCAGCAGCTTAGAATATGTCGGCGGCAGCTACGAGCAGTACTTC. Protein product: CASSLEYVGGSYEQYF.

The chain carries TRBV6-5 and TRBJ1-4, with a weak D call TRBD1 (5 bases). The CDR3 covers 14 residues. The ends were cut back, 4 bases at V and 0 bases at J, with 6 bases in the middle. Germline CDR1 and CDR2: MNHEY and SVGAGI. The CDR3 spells CASSSTATNEKLFF. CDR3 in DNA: TGTGCCAGCAGTTCGACAGCAACTAATGAAAAACTGTTTTTT.

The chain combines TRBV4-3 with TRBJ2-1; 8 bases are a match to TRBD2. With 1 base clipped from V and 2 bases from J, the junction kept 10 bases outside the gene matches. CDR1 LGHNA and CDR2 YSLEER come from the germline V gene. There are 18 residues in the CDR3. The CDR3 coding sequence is TGCGCCAGCAGCCAAGCCCCGAGCGGGAGCGACACCTACAATGAGCAGTTCTTC. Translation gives CASSQAPSGSDTYNEQFF.

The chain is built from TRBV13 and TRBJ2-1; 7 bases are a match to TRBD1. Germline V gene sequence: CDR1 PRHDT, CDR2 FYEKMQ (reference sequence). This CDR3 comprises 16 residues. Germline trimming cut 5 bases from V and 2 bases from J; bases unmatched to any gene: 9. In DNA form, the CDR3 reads TGTGCCAGCAGCCTACCGTCGACAGGGACCTACAATGAGCAGTTCTTC. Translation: CASSLPSTGTYNEQFF.

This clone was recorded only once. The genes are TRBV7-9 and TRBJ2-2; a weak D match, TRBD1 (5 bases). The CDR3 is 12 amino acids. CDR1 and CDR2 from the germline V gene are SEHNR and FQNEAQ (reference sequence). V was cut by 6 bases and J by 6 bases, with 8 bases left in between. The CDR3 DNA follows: TGTGCCAGCAGGGACAAAGCCGGGGAGCTGTTTTTT. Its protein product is CASRDKAGELFF.

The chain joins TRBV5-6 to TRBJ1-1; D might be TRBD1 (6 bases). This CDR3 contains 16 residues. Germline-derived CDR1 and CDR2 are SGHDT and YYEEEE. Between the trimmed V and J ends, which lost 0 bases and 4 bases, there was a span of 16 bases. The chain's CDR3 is CASSLGRDTGITEAFF. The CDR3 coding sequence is TGTGCCAGCAGCTTGGGGAGAGATACAGGGATCACTGAAGCTTTCTTT.

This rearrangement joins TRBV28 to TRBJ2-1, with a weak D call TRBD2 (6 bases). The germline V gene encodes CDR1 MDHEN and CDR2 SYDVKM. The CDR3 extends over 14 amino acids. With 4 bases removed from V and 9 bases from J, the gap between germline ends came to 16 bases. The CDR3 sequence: CASSSDLLAFEQFF. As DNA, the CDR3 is TGTGCCAGCAGTTCCGACCTACTAGCTTTTGAGCAGTTCTTC.

CDR3 nucleotide sequence: TGTGCCAGCAGTCCAACAGGGGCAACTAATGAAAAACTGTTTTTT. The encoded protein is CASSPTGATNEKLFF. V is TRBV28 and J is TRBJ1-4; 7 nucleotides agree with TRBD1. Trimming cost V 5 bases and J 0 bases; bases outside gene matches: 3. Germline CDR1 is MDHEN and CDR2 is SYDVKM. The CDR3 runs 15 residues.